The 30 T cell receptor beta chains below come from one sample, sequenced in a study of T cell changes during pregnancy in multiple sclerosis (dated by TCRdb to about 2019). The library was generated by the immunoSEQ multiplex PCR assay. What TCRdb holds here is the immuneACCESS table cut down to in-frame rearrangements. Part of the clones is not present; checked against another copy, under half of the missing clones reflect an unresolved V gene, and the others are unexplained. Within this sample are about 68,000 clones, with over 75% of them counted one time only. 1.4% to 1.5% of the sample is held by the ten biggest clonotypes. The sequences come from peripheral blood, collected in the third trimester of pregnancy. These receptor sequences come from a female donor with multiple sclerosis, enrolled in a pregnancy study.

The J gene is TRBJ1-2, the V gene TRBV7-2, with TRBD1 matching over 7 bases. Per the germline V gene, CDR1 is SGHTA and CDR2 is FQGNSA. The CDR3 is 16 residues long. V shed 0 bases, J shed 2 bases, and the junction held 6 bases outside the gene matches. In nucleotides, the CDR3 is TGTGCCAGCAGCTTAGCCGCGGGACAGAACAACTATGGCTACACCTTC. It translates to CASSLAAGQNNYGYTF.

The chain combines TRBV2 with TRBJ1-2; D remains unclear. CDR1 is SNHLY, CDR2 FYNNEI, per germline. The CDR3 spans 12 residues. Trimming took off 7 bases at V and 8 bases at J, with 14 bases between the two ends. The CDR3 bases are TGTGCCAGCACCCTCGGGGTTGGGGGCTACACCTTC. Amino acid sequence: CASTLGVGGYTF.

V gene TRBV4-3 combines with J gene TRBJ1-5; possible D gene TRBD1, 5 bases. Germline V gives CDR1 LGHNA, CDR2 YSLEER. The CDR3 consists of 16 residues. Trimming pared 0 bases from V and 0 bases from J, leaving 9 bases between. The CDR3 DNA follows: TGCGCCAGCAGCCAAGATCTAGACAGTAGCAATCAGCCCCAGCATTTT. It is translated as CASSQDLDSSNQPQHF.

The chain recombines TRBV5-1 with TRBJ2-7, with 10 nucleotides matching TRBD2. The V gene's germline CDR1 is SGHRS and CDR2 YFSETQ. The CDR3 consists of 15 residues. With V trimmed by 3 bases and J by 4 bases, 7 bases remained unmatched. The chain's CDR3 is CASSSLAGIVYEQYF. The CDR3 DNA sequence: TGCGCCAGCAGCTCACTAGCGGGAATCGTTTACGAGCAGTACTTC.

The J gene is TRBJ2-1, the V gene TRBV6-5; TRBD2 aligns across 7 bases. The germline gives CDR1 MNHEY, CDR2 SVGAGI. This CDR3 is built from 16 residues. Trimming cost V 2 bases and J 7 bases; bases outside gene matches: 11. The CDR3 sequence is CASSYASGSAPNEQFF. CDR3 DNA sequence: TGTGCCAGCAGTTACGCTAGCGGATCCGCCCCAAATGAGCAGTTCTTC.

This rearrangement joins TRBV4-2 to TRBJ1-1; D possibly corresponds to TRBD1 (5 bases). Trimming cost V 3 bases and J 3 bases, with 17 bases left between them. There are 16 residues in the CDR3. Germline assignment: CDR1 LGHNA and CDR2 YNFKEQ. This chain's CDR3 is CASSQLSIRGYTEAFF. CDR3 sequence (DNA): TGTGCCAGCAGCCAGCTCTCGATAAGGGGCTACACTGAAGCTTTCTTT.

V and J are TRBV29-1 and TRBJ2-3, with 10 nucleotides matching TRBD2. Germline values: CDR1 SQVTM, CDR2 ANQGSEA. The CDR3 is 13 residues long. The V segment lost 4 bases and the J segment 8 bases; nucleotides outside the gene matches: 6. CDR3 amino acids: CSVVTSGASTQYF. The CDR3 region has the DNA TGCAGCGTTGTAACTAGCGGGGCCTCTACGCAGTATTTT.

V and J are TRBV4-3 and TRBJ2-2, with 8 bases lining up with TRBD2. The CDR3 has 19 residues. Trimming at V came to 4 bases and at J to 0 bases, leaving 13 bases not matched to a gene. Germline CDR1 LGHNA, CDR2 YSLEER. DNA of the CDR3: TGCGCCAGCAGCCTCAACCTCCCGGGAGGGGACACGAACACCGGGGAGCTGTTTTTT. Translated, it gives CASSLNLPGGDTNTGELFF.

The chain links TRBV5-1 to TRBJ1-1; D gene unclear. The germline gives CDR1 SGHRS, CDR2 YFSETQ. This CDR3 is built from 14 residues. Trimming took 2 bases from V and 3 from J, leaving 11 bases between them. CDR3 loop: CASSFAPVDTEAFF. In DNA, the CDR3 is TGCGCCAGCAGCTTTGCCCCGGTGGACACTGAAGCTTTCTTT. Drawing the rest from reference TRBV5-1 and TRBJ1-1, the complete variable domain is KAGVTQTPRYLIKTRGQQVTLSCSPISGHRSVSWYQQTPGQGLQFLFEYFSETQRNKGNFPGRFSGRQFSNSRSEMNVSTLELGDSALYLCASSFAPVDTEAFFGQGTRLTVV.

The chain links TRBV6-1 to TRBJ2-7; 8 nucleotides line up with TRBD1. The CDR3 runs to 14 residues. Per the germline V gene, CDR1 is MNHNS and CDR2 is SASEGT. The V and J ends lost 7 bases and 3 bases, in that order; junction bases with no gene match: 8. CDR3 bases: TGTGCCAGCAAGGGTTCGGACAGGGTCTACGAGCAGTACTTC. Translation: CASKGSDRVYEQYF.

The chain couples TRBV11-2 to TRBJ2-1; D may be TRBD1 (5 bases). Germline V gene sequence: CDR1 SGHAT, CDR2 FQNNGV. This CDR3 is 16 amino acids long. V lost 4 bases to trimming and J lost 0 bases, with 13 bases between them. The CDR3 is CASSYQGYSSYNEQFF. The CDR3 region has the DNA TGTGCCAGCAGCTATCAGGGCTACAGCTCCTACAATGAGCAGTTCTTC. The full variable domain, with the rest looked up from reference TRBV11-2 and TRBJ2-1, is EAGVAQSPRYKIIEKRQSVAFWCNPISGHATLYWYQQILGQGPKLLIQFQNNGVVDDSQLPKDRFSAERLKGVDSTLKIQPAKLEDSAVYLCASSYQGYSSYNEQFFGPGTRLTVL.

The CDR3: CASSPGQGKNNEQFF. CDR3 sequence (DNA): TGTGCCAGCAGCCCGGGACAGGGAAAAAACAATGAGCAGTTCTTC. This chain connects TRBV7-7 to TRBJ2-1, with TRBD1 identical over 9 bases. This CDR3 spans 15 amino acids. The germline CDR1 and CDR2 sequences are SSHAT and FNYEAQ (reference sequence). Trimming at V came to 5 bases and at J to 5 bases, leaving 7 bases not matched to a gene. Drawing the rest from reference TRBV7-7 and TRBJ2-1, the complete variable domain is GAGVSQSPRYKVTKRGQDVTLRCDPISSHATLYWYQQALGQGPEFLTYFNYEAQPDKSGLPSDRFSAERPEGSISTLTIQRTEQRDSAMYRCASSPGQGKNNEQFFGPGTRLTVL.

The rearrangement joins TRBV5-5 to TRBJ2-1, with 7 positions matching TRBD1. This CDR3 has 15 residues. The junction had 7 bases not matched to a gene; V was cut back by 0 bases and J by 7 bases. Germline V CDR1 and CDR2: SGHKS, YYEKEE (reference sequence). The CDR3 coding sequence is TGTGCCAGCAGCTTGGAAGGGGACAGCTGGAATGAGCAGTTCTTC. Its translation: CASSLEGDSWNEQFF.

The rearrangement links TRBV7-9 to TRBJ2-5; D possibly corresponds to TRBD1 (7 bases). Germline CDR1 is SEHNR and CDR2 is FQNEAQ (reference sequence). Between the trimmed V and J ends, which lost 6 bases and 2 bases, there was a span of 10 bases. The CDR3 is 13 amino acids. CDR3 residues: CASRRGQQETQYF. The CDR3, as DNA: TGTGCCAGCAGGCGGGGACAGCAAGAGACCCAGTACTTC.

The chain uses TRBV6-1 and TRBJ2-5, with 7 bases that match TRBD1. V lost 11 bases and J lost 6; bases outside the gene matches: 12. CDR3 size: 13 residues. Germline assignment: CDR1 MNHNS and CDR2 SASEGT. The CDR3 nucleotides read TGTGCCGTACACCGACAGGGTGAAAAGACCCAGTACTTC. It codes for CAVHRQGEKTQYF.

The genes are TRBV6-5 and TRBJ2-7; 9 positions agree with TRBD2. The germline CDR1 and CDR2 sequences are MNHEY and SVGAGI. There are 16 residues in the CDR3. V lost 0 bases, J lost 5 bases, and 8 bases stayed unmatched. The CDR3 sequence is CASSYSLLAGTHEQYF. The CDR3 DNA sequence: TGTGCCAGCAGTTACTCGTTGCTAGCGGGAACCCACGAGCAGTACTTC.

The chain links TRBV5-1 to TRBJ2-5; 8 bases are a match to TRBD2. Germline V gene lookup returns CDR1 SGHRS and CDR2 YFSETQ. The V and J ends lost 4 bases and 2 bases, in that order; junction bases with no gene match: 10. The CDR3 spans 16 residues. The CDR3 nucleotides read TGCGCCAGCAGCAAGACTACCACGGGGGGGCAAGAGACCCAGTACTTC. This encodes CASSKTTTGGQETQYF.

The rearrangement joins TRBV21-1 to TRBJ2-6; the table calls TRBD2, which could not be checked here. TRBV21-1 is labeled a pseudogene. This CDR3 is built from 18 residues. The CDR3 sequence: CASSKGASGSSGANVLTF. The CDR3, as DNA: TGTGCCAGCAGCAAAGGAGCTAGCGGATCCTCTGGGGCCAACGTCCTGACTTTC.

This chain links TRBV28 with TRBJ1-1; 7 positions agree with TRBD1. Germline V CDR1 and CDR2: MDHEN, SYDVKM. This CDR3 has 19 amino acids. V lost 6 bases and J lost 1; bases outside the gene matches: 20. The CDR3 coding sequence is TGTGCCAGCAGCTTGAGGTCGGGACAGCTTTTTTATCCGAACACTGAAGCTTTCTTT. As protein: CASSLRSGQLFYPNTEAFF. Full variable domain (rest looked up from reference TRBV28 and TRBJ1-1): DVKVTQSSRYLVKRTGEKVFLECVQDMDHENMFWYRQDPGLGLRLIYFSYDVKMKEKGDIPEGYSVSREKKERFSLILESASTNQTSMYLCASSLRSGQLFYPNTEAFFGQGTRLTVV.

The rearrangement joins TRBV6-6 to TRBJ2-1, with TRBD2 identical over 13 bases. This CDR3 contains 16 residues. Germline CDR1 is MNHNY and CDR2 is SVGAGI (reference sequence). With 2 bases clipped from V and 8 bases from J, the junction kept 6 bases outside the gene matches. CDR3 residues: CASSYPGTSGVHEQFF. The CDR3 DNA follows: TGTGCCAGCAGTTACCCCGGGACTAGCGGGGTCCATGAGCAGTTCTTC.

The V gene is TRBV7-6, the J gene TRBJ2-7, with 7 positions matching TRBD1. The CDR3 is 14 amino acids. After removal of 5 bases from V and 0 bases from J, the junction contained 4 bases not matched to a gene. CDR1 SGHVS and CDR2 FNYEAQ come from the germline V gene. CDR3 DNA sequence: TGTGCCAGCAGCGTCCAGGGGGACTCCTACGAGCAGTACTTC. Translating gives CASSVQGDSYEQYF.

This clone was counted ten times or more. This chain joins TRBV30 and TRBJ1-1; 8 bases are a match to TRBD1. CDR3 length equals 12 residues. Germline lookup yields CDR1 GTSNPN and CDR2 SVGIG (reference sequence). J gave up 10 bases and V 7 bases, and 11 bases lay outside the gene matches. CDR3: CALDRQGKGAFF. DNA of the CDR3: TGTGCCTTAGACCGACAGGGGAAGGGAGCTTTCTTT.

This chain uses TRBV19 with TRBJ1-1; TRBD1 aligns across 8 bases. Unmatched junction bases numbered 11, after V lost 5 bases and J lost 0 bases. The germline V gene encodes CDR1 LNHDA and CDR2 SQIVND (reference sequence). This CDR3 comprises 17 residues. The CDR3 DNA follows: TGTGCCAGTAGTCCCGGCAGGGGGCTTGCAATGAACACTGAAGCTTTCTTT. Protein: CASSPGRGLAMNTEAFF.

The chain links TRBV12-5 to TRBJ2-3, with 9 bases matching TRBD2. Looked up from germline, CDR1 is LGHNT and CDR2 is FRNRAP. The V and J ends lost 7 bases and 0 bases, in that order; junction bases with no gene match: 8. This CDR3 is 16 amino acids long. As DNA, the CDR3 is TGTGCTAGTGTAAGGCGGGAGGGCCCCAGCACAGATACGCAGTATTTT. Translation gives CASVRREGPSTDTQYF.

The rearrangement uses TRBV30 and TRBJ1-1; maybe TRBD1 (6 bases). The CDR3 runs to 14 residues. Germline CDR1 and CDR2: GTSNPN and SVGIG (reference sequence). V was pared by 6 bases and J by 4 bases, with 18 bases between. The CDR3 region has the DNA TGTGCCTGCGAGCAGGGGATTTCGGGCACTGAAGCTTTCTTT. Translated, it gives CACEQGISGTEAFF. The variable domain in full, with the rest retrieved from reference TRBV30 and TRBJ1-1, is SQTIHQWPATLVQPVGSPLSLECTVEGTSNPNLYWYRQAAGRGLQLLFYSVGIGQISSEVPQNLSASRPQDRQFILSSKKLLLSDSGFYLCACEQGISGTEAFFGQGTRLTVV.

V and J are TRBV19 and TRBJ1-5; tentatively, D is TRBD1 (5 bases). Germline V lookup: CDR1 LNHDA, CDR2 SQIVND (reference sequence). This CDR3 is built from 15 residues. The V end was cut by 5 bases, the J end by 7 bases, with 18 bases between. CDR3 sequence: CASSGGGYGIQPQHF. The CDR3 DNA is TGTGCCAGTAGTGGGGGGGGGTACGGCATCCAGCCCCAGCATTTT. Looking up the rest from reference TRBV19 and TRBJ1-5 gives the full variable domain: DGGITQSPKYLFRKEGQNVTLSCEQNLNHDAMYWYRQDPGQGLRLIYYSQIVNDFQKGDIAEGYSVSREKKESFPLTVTSAQKNPTAFYLCASSGGGYGIQPQHFGDGTRLSIL.

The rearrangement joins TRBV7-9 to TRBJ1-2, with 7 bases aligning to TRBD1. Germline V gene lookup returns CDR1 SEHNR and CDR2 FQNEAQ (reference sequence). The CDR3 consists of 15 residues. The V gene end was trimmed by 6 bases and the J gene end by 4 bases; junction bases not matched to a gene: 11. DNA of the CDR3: TGTGCCAGCAGGTCCACCAGGGGGGCCGGCTATGGCTACACCTTC. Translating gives CASRSTRGAGYGYTF.

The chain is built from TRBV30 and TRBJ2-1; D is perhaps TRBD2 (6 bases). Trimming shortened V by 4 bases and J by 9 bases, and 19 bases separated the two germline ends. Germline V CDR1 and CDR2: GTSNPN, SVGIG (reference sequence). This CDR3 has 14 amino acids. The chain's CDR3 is CAWNSGESWGEQFF. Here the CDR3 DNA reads TGTGCCTGGAATTCGGGGGAAAGTTGGGGTGAGCAGTTCTTC.

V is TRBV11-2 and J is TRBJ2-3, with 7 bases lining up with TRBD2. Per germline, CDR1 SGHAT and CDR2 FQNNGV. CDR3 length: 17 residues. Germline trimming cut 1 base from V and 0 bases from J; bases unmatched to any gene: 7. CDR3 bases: TGTGCCAGCAGCTTAGTGACCGGGAGGCCTAGCACAGATACGCAGTATTTT. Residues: CASSLVTGRPSTDTQYF.

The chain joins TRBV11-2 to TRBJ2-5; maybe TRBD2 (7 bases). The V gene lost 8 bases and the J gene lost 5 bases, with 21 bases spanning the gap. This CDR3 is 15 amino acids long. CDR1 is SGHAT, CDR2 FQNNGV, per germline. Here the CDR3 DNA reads TGTGCCAGCGGACCGTCCCTGGGGGGGCCGGAGACCCAGTACTTC. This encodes CASGPSLGGPETQYF. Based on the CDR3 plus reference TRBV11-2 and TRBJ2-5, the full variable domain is EAGVAQSPRYKIIEKRQSVAFWCNPISGHATLYWYQQILGQGPKLLIQFQNNGVVDDSQLPKDRFSAERLKGVDSTLKIQPAKLEDSAVYLCASGPSLGGPETQYFGPGTRLLVL.